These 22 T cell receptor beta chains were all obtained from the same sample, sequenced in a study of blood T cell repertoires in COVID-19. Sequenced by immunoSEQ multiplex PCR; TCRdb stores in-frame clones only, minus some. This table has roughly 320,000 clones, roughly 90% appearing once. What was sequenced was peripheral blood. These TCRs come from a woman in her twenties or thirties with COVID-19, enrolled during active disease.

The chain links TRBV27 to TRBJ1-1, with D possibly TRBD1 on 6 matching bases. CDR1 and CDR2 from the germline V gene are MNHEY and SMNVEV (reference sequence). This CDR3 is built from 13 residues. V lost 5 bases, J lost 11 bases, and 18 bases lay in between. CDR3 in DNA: TGTGCCAGCAGTACCAGACAGGCGGCGCGCGCTTTCTTT. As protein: CASSTRQAARAFF.

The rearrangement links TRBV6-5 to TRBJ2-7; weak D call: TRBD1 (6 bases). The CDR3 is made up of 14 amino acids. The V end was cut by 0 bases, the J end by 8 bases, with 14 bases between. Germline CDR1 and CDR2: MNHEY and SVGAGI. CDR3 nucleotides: TGTGCCAGCAGTTACTCTCAGGGGAGTGTGCAGCAGTACTTC. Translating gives CASSYSQGSVQQYF.

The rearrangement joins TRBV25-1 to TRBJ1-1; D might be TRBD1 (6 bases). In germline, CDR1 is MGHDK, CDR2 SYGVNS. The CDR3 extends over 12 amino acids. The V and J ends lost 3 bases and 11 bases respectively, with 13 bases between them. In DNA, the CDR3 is TGTGCCAGCAGTGAGGGGGCAGGGTCTGCTTTCTTT. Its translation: CASSEGAGSAFF.

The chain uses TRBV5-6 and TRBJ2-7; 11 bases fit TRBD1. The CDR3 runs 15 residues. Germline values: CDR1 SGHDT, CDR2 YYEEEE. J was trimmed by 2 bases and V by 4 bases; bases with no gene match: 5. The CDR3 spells CASSRGQGEPYEQYV. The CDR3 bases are TGTGCCAGCAGCCGGGGACAGGGGGAACCCTACGAGCAGTACGTC.

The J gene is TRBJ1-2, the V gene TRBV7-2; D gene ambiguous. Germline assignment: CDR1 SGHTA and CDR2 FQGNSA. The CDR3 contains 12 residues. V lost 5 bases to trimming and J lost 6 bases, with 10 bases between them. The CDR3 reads CASSKERDGYTF. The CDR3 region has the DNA TGTGCCAGCAGCAAAGAGCGAGATGGCTACACCTTC.

CDR3 nucleotides: TGCGCCAGCAGCCAGTACCCCGGGACAGGGGGACCTTACGAGCAGTACTTC. It specifies CASSQYPGTGGPYEQYF. The chain is built from TRBV4-1 and TRBJ2-7; 11 bases align to TRBD1. CDR1 is MGHRA and CDR2 is YSYEKL in the germline V gene. The CDR3 is 17 amino acids. V trimming: 3 bases; J trimming: 4 bases; junction bases outside the gene matches: 11.

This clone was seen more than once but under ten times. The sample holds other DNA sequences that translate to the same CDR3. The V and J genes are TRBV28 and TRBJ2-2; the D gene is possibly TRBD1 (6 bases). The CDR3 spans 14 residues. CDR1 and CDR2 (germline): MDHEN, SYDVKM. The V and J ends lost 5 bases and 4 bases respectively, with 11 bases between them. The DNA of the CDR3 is TGTGCCAGCAGTCTGGGGGCCGGCACCGGGGAGCTGTTTTTT. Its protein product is CASSLGAGTGELFF.

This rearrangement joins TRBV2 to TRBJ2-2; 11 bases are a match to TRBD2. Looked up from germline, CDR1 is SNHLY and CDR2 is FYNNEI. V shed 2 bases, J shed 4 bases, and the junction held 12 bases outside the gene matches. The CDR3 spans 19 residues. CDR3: CASSEWLAGGSGSTGELFF. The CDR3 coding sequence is TGTGCCAGCAGTGAATGGCTAGCGGGGGGTTCAGGTAGCACCGGGGAGCTGTTTTTT. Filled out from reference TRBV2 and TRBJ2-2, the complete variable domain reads EPEVTQTPSHQVTQMGQEVILRCVPISNHLYFYWYRQILGQKVEFLVSFYNNEISEKSEIFDDQFSVERPDGSNFTLKIRSTKLEDSAMYFCASSEWLAGGSGSTGELFFGEGSRLTVL.

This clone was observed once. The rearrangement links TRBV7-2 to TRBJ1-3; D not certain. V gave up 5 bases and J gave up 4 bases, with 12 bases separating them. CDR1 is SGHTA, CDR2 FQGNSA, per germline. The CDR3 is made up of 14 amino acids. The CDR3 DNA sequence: TGTGCCAGCAGCCGTTACCTAGAGGGAAACACCATATATTTT. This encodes CASSRYLEGNTIYF. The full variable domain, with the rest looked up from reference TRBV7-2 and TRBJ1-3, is GAGVSQSPSNKVTEKGKDVELRCDPISGHTALYWYRQSLGQGLEFLIYFQGNSAPDKSGLPSDRFSAERTGGSVSTLTIQRTQQEDSAVYLCASSRYLEGNTIYFGEGSWLTVV.

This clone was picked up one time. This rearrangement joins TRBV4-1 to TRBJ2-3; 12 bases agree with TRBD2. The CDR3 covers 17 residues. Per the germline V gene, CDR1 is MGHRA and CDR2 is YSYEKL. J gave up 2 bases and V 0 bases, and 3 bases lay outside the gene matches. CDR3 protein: CASSQDTSGGFTDTQYF. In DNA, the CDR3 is TGCGCCAGCAGCCAAGATACTAGCGGGGGGTTCACAGATACGCAGTATTTT.

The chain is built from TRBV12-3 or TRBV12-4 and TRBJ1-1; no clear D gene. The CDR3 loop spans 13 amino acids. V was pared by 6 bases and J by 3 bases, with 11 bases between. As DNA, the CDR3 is TGTGCCAGCAGCCTAGGACTACACACTGAAGCTTTCTTT. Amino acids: CASSLGLHTEAFF.

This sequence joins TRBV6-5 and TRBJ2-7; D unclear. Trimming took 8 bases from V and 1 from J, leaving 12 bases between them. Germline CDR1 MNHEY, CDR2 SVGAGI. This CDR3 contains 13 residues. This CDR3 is CASAVPLSYEQYV. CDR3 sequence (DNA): TGTGCCAGCGCGGTCCCCCTTTCCTACGAGCAGTACGTC.

DNA of the CDR3: TGTGCCAGCAGTGAGGACAGGGCCCCCTACAATGAGCAGTTCTTC. Protein product: CASSEDRAPYNEQFF. This chain uses TRBV6-1 with TRBJ2-1; 8 bases agree with TRBD1. There are 15 residues in the CDR3. In germline, CDR1 is MNHNS, CDR2 SASEGT. After removal of 3 bases from V and 2 bases from J, the junction contained 3 bases not matched to a gene.

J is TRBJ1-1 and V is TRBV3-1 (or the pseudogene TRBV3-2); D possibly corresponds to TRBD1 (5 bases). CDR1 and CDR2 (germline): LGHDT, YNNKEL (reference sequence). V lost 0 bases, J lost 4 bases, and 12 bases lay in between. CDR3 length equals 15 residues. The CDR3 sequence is CASSQEGSGATEAFF. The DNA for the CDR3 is TGTGCCAGCAGCCAAGAGGGGTCTGGGGCCACTGAAGCTTTCTTT.

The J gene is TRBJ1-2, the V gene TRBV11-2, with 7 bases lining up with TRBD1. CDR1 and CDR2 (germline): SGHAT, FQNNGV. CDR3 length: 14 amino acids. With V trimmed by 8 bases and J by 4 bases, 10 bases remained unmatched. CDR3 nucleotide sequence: TGTGCCAGCGGCAGAACTAGACAGGGCTATGGCTACACCTTC. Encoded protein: CASGRTRQGYGYTF.

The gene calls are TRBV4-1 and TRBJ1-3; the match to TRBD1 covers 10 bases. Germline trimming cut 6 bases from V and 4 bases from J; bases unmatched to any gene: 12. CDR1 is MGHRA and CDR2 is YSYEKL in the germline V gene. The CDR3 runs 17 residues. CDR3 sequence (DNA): TGCGCCAGCAGTCCCGAAGACAGGGGGCTAAGGGGAAACACCATATATTTT. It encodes CASSPEDRGLRGNTIYF.

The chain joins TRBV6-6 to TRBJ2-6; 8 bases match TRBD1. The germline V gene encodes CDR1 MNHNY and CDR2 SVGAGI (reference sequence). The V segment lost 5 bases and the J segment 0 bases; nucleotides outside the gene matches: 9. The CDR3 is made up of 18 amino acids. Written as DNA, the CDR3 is TGTGCCAGCAGTCCCCGCCGGACAGGGCACTCTGGGGCCAACGTCCTGACTTTC. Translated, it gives CASSPRRTGHSGANVLTF.

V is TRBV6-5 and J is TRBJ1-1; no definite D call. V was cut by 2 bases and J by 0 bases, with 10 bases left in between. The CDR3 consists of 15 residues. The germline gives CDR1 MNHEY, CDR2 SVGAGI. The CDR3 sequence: CASSYGRIMNTEAFF. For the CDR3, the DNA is TGTGCCAGCAGTTACGGGAGGATCATGAACACTGAAGCTTTCTTT.

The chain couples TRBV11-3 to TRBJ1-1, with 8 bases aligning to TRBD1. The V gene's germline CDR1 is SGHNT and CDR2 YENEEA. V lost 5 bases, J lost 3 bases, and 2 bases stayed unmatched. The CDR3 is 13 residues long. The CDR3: CASSPGQDTEAFF. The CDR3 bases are TGTGCCAGCAGCCCGGGACAGGACACTGAAGCTTTCTTT.

DNA of the CDR3: TGCAGCGTTGGGGACACCAGGGGGCTCACTGAAGCTTTCTTT. Encoded protein: CSVGDTRGLTEAFF. The rearrangement links TRBV29-1 to TRBJ1-1; 8 positions agree with TRBD1. Germline assignment: CDR1 SQVTM and CDR2 ANQGSEA. The CDR3 runs 14 residues. V lost 4 bases, J lost 4 bases, and 8 bases stayed unmatched. Full variable domain (remainder filled in from reference TRBV29-1 and TRBJ1-1): SAVISQKPSRDICQRGTSLTIQCQVDSQVTMMFWYRQQPGQSLTLIATANQGSEATYESGFVIDKFPISRPNLTFSTLTVSNMSPEDSSIYLCSVGDTRGLTEAFFGQGTRLTVV.

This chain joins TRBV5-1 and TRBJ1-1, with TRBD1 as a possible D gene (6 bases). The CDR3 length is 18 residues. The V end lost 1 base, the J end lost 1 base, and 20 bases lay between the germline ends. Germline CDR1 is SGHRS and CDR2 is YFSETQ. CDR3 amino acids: CASSLTRTDSIRNTEAFF. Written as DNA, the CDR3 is TGCGCCAGCAGCTTGACAAGGACAGACTCGATAAGGAACACTGAAGCTTTCTTT. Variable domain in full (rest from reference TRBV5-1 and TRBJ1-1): KAGVTQTPRYLIKTRGQQVTLSCSPISGHRSVSWYQQTPGQGLQFLFEYFSETQRNKGNFPGRFSGRQFSNSRSEMNVSTLELGDSALYLCASSLTRTDSIRNTEAFFGQGTRLTVV.

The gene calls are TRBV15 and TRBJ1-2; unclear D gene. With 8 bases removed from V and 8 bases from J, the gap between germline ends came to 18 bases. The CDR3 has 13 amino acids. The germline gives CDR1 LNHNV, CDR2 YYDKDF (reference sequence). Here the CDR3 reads CATAADDYRGYTF. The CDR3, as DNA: TGTGCCACCGCGGCTGACGACTATAGGGGCTACACCTTC. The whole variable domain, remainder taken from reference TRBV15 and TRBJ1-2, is DAMVIQNPRYQVTQFGKPVTLSCSQTLNHNVMYWYQQKSSQAPKLLFHYYDKDFNNEADTPDNFQSRRPNTSFCFLDIRSPGLGDTAMYLCATAADDYRGYTFGSGTRLTVV.